The 2 T cell receptor beta chains below come from one sample, sequenced in a study of response to subunit inactivated influenza vaccine. TCRdb processed the RT-PCR reads anew with MiXCR; each CDR3 protein has one entry. The table records 650,000 to 700,000 distinct CDR3 sequences, about 15% of them present only once. This sample comprised PBMCs from blood, obtained about 12 days after vaccination. These receptors originate from a man aged 50-59 years who received an inactivated influenza vaccine.

J is TRBJ2-7 and V is TRBV5-1; 7 positions match TRBD1. Unmatched junction bases numbered 13, after V lost 5 bases and J lost 5 bases. The CDR3 extends over 15 amino acids. Germline V gives CDR1 SGHRS, CDR2 YFSETQ. CDR3 sequence reads: CASRQSGGLYDEQYF. The CDR3 DNA follows: TGCGCCAGCAGGCAGTCAGGGGGTCTCTACGACGAGCAGTACTTC.

The chain carries TRBV7-2 and TRBJ1-4, with D perhaps TRBD1 (5 bases). V gave up 4 bases and J gave up 10 bases, with 16 bases separating them. The CDR3 loop spans 14 amino acids. Germline V gene sequence: CDR1 SGHTA, CDR2 FQGNSA. The CDR3 coding sequence is TGTGCCAGCAGCTCCACCGGCGGACATGGAAAACTGTTTTTT. It translates to CASSSTGGHGKLFF.